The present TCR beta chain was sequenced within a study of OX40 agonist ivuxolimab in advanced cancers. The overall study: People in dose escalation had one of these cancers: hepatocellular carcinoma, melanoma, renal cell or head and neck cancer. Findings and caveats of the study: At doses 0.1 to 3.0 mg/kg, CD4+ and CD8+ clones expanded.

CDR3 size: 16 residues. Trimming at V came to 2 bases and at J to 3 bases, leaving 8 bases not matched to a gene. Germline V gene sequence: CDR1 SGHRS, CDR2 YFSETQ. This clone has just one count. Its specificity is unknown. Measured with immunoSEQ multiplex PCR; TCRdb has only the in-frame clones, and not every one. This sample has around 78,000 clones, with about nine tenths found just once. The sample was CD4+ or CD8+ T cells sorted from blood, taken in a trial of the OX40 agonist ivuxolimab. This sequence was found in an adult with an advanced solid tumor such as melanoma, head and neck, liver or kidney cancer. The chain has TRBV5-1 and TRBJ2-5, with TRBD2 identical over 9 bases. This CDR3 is CASSFVLAGDEETQYF. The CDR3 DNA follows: TGCGCCAGCAGCTTCGTTTTAGCGGGAGATGAAGAGACCCAGTACTTC.